The entry below describes one TCR beta chain. Its antigen remains unidentified. No base qualities exist here, and no much larger clone lies one base off it. The germline V gene yields SGHAT for CDR1 and FQNNGV for CDR2. Taken from cysteine to phenylalanine, the CDR3 has 18 residues. The sequence is cut down to CDR3 DNA, 54 bases in frame from base 1. For this chain, trimming is 0 bases at the V end and 4 bases at the J end, and the number of junction bases without a gene match is 11. The entry originates in a study of lymphopenia after photon versus proton radiotherapy (dated by TCRdb to about 2019). Study-wide context: The immunological effects of photon versus proton radiation therapy were compared in patients with gastrointestinal tumors who developed high-grade lymphopenia. The 20 patients in the cohort had gastrointestinal tumors, were treated with either photon or proton therapy, and subsequently developed lymphopenia. The goal of the study was to characterize the differences between the two radiation modalities in how they affect the immune system.

Library preparation used the immunoSEQ multiplex PCR assay. T cell repertoires were profiled by deep sequencing of rearranged TCR beta loci, alongside multiparametric flow cytometry. TCRdb took this table from immuneACCESS and kept in-frame rearrangements with V and J called. Such tables lack part of the clones; where checked against another copy, unresolved V genes explain under half of the gap, and the rest is unexplained. The sample contains about 28,000 clones, about four fifths of them found a single time. The ten biggest clones cover less than 35% of the sample. The study at large found these results: During treatment, patients who received photon therapy lost naive T cells and TCR diversity and gained effector/memory populations, whereas patients who received proton therapy remained relatively stable. After the lymphocyte count nadir, photon-treated repertoires showed oligoclonal expansion, especially of CD8+ Temra cells, which drove the drop in diversity. The survival association was assessed only in patients who died, and the authors presented better survival with proton therapy as a possibility rather than a demonstrated result. Across the cohort, an inverse correlation was found between a larger post-nadir drop in TCR diversity and overall survival time among patients who died.

Recombination linked TRBV11-2 to TRBJ2-3; TRBD2 agrees with 9 junctional bases. The source of this sequence is a man aged 50 or older with gastric cancer. Sequencing used peripheral blood, obtained from a patient treated with photon-based radiotherapy. For the CDR3, the sequence is CASSLDLGGLAEADTQYF. The nucleotide sequence reads as follows: TGTGCCAGCAGCTTAGATCTCGGGGGACTAGCCGAGGCAGATACGCAGTATTTT.